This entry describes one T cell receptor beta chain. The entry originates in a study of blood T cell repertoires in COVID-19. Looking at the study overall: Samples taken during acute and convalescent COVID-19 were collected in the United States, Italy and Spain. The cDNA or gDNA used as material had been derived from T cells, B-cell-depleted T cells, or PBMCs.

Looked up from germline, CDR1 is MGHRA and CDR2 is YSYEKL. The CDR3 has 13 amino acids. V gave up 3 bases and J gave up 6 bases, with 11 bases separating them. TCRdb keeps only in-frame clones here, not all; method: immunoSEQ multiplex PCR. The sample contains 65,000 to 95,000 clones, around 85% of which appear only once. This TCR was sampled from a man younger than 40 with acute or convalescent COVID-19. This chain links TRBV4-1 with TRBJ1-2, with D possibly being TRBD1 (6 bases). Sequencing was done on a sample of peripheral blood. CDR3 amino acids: CASSQGQLDGYTF. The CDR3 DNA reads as TGCGCCAGCAGCCAGGGACAACTGGATGGCTACACCTTC.